The subject of this entry is one TCR beta chain. Its antigen remains unknown. The PCR contained 60 Vbeta and 13 Jbeta primers. Generated by immunoSEQ multiplex PCR, the TCRdb table keeps only in-frame clones and is missing some. Of roughly 160,000 clones listed, roughly 79% are singletons. The CDR3 sequence is 13 residues long. The germline V gene has CDR1 SGHRS and CDR2 YFSETQ. V trimming: 4 bases; J trimming: 4 bases; junction bases outside the gene matches: 3. This sample stems from a study of cytomegalovirus exposure and HLA in healthy donors. Whole-study findings and limits: Reportedly, fewer N-insertions than the approximately 690-donor mean appeared in an Asian-associated ancestry cluster in a later analysis. Through in vitro validation, three CMV-associated chains were shown to be specific for CMV antigens. Per a later analysis, HLA-associated TCR beta chains showed more clonal expansion than other, equally common TCR beta chains.

This receptor was taken from a man in his thirties or forties in good health and CMV-seronegative. The source material was PBMCs. The chain links TRBV5-1 to TRBJ2-3, with 7 bases matching TRBD1. Here the CDR3 reads CASSLDRADTQYF. Written as DNA, the CDR3 is TGCGCCAGCAGCCTTGACAGGGCAGATACGCAGTATTTT.